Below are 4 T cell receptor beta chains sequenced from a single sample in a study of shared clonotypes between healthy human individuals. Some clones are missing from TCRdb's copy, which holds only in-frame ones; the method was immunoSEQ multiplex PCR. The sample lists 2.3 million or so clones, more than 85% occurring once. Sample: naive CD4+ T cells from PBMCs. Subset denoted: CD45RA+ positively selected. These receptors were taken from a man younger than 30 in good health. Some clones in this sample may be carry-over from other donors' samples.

This CDR3 reads CASSLRVIAKNIQYF. CDR3 DNA sequence: TGTGCCAGCAGTTTAAGGGTTATAGCCAAAAACATTCAGTACTTC. The chain recombines TRBV28 with TRBJ2-4; D is unclear. The germline V and J ends were trimmed by 2 bases and 0 bases, with 8 bases remaining between them. CDR3 size: 15 residues. Per the germline V gene, CDR1 is MDHEN and CDR2 is SYDVKM.

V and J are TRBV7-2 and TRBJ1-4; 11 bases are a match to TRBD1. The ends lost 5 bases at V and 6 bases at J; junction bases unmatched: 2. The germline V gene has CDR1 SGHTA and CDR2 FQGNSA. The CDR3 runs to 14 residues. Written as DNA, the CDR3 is TGTGCCAGCAGCGGGGACAGGGGGTATGAAAAACTGTTTTTT. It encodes CASSGDRGYEKLFF.

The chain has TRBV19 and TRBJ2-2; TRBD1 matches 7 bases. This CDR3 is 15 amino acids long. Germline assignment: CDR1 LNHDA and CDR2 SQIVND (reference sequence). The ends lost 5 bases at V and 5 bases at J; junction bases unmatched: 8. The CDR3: CASSLRTGVTGELFF. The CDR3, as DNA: TGTGCCAGTAGTCTTCGGACAGGAGTTACCGGGGAGCTGTTTTTT.

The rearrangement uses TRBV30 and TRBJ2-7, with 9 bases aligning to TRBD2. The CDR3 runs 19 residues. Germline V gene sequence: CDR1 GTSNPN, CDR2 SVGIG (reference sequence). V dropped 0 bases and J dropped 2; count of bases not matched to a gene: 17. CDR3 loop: CAWSVRVGLAGRGAYEQYF. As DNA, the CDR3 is TGTGCCTGGAGTGTACGGGTGGGGCTAGCGGGACGGGGGGCCTACGAGCAGTACTTC.